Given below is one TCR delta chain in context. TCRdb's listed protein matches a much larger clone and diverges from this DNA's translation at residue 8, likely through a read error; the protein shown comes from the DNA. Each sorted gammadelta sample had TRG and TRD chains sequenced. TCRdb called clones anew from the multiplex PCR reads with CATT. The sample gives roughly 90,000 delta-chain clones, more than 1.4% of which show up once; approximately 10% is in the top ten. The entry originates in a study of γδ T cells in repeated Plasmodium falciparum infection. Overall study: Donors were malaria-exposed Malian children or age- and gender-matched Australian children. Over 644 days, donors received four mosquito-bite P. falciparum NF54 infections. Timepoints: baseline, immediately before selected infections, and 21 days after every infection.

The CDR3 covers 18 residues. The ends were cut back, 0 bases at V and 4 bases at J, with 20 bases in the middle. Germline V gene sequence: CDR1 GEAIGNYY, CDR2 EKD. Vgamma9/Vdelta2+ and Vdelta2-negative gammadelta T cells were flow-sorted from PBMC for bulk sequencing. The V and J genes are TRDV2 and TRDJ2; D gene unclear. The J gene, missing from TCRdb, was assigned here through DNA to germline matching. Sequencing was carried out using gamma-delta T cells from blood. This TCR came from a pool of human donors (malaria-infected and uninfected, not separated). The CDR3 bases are TGTGCCTGTGACACCCGGTACGGCACCCGCCTTTCGACAGCACAACTCTTCTTT. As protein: CACDTRYGTRLSTAQLFF.